Listed below are T cell receptor beta chains from one sample, sequenced in a study of T cell repertoires and Cas9 in healthy adults. Produced via immunoSEQ multiplex PCR; TCRdb's table is partial and in-frame only. Counted here are over 400 clones, under 90% occurring once; the ten biggest clones make up about 6.3%. The sample taken for sequencing was SpCas9-reactive CD4+ effector T cells (CD137+, CD154-, CD25-, CD127+) from PBMCs; culture status not recorded. These receptors came from a human donor in good health. The CDR3 runs from the conserved cysteine through the conserved F or W. D genes are given only for firm matches. Where a row states a size, it is once, few, many or the class of an expanded clone; other rows omit it.

size	length	V	D	J	DNA	CDR3
.	15	TRBV5-6	.	TRBJ1-2	TGTGCCAGCGTCCAGCACAATCGAAAGACCTATGGCTACACCTTC	CASVQHNRKTYGYTF
.	13	TRBV6-5	.	TRBJ2-3	TGTGCCAGCAGTTGGGCCCGGGCAGATACGCAGTATTTT	CASSWARADTQYF
.	14	TRBV21-1	.	TRBJ1-1	TGTGCCAGCATCTCAGGGCCCGCGAACACTGAAGCTTTCTTT	CASISGPANTEAFF
.	15	TRBV6-5	.	TRBJ1-1	TGTGCCAGCAGTTCCGGGCAGATCAAGAGCGCTGAAGCTTTCTTT	CASSSGQIKSAEAFF
once	15	TRBV4-1	.	TRBJ2-2	TGCGCCAGCAGCCCGGACCTGGGGAACACCGGGGAGCTGTTTTTT	CASSPDLGNTGELFF
.	13	TRBV28	.	TRBJ1-5	TGTGCCAGCAGTTTCGGGGCTACTCAGCCCCAGCATTTT	CASSFGATQPQHF
.	15	TRBV5-1	.	TRBJ1-1	TGCGCCAGCAGCGGCGGGGACTATATGAACACTGAAGCTTTCTTT	CASSGGDYMNTEAFF
once	12	TRBV19	.	TRBJ1-6	TGTGCCAGCCGAGGAGGGGTTTCACCCCTCCACTTT	CASRGGVSPLHF
.	16	TRBV28	.	TRBJ1-5	TGTGCCAGCAGTTTAAACCCCACAGGCAGCAATCAGCCCCAGCATTTT	CASSLNPTGSNQPQHF
.	15	TRBV28	TRBD2	TRBJ2-5	TGTGCCAACTCAAGAGGCGGACATAGCGGGGAGACCCAGTACTTC	CANSRGGHSGETQYF
.	14	TRBV30	TRBD1	TRBJ1-2	TGTGCCTACAACACAGGGGGCATAGGCTATGGCTACACCTTC	CAYNTGGIGYGYTF
once	15	TRBV19	.	TRBJ1-3	TGTGCCAGTAGTATGGGCGCGGGCTCTGGAAACACCATATATTTT	CASSMGAGSGNTIYF
.	15	TRBV19	TRBD1	TRBJ1-5	TGTGCCAGTAGTAGGGACAGGGGGGATAATCAGCCCCAGCATTTT	CASSRDRGDNQPQHF
once	12	TRBV30	.	TRBJ1-5	TGTGCCTGGAGTGTAGGCAATCAGCCCCAGCATTTT	CAWSVGNQPQHF
.	14	TRBV2	.	TRBJ1-1	TGTGCCAGCAGAGTGGTCTTAGGGAAAACTGAAGCTTTCTTT	CASRVVLGKTEAFF
.	16	TRBV27	TRBD1	TRBJ1-2	TGTGCCAGCAGTTCCTCCCCGACAGGGGCCCACTATGGCTACACCTTC	CASSSSPTGAHYGYTF
.	11	TRBV2	.	TRBJ2-1	TGTGCCAGCAGTGAGGGCCAGGAGCAGTTCTTC	CASSEGQEQFF
.	15	TRBV30	.	TRBJ1-5	TGTGCCTGGAGTCAAACGGGACGGAACAATCAGCCCCAGCATTTT	CAWSQTGRNNQPQHF
.	17	TRBV6-1	TRBD1	TRBJ2-1	TGTGCCAGCAGTGTGATCACTTTCGGCACAGGGGTCAATGAGCAGTTCTTC	CASSVITFGTGVNEQFF
.	16	TRBV7-9	TRBD2	TRBJ2-1	TGTGCCAGCAGCCGTTATAGGACTAGCATCGACAATGAGCAGTTCTTC	CASSRYRTSIDNEQFF
.	12	TRBV29-1	.	TRBJ2-5	TGCAGCGAGCTTGACGGAGAAGAGACCCAGTACTTC	CSELDGEETQYF